This T cell receptor beta chain came from a study of blood T cell repertoires in COVID-19. Background on the study: The study drew acute and convalescent COVID-19 samples from the United States, Italy and Spain. From T cells, B-cell-depleted T cells, or PBMCs came the material, which was cDNA or gDNA.

Data came from immunoSEQ multiplex PCR; TCRdb stores just in-frame clones and leaves some out. The table records about 97,000 clones, 70% to 90% of them present only once. Seattle enrolled patients during active infection and tracked them longitudinally. V was pared by 6 bases and J by 1 base, with 14 bases between. CDR3 length: 15 amino acids. CDR1 is SGHKS, CDR2 YYEKEE, per germline (reference sequence). The V and J genes are TRBV5-5 and TRBJ1-3, with D unclear. The TCR sequence derives from a man aged 50-60 years with COVID-19, enrolled during active disease. Source material: peripheral blood. The CDR3 DNA reads as TGTGCCAGCACCCCGGGTCCGGGGTCTGGAAACACCATATATTTT. Encoded protein: CASTPGPGSGNTIYF. The variable domain in full, completed from reference TRBV5-5 and TRBJ1-3, reads DAGVTQSPTHLIKTRGQQVTLRCSPISGHKSVSWYQQVLGQGPQFIFQYYEKEERGRGNFPDRFSARQFPNYSSELNVNALLLGDSALYLCASTPGPGSGNTIYFGEGSWLTVV.